This paragraph covers one TCR beta chain sequence. The antigen is unknown. The entry originates in a study of vaccination and CD4 T cells after COVID-19. Treatment indicated: approximately nine-day PBMC culture with coronavirus spike peptide pools or control peptides (ViraFEST assay). With the Oncomine TCR Beta short-read assay, DNA from cultured CD4+ T cells was sequenced. Each CDR3 protein gets one entry after TCRdb re-called the PCR reads with MiXCR. The sample gives about 12,000 distinct CDR3 sequences, about 44% of which show up once; roughly 15% is in the top ten. The CDR3 spans 15 residues. The germline CDR1 and CDR2 sequences are SGHRS and YFSETQ. Trimming cost V 0 bases and J 0 bases, with 8 bases left between them.

The rearrangement joins TRBV5-1 to TRBJ2-3; possibly TRBD1 for D (5 bases). The sequenced sample was CD4+ T cells from blood, cultured in vitro. The receptor comes from a human donor who had recovered from COVID-19. CDR3 sequence: CASSLEGVSTDTQYF. In DNA, the CDR3 is TGCGCCAGCAGCTTGGAAGGGGTGAGCACAGATACGCAGTATTTT.